This T cell receptor beta chain appears in the sequencing data of a study of blood T cell repertoires in COVID-19. At the level of the study: From the United States, Italy and Spain came samples of acute and convalescent COVID-19. The analysed material was cDNA or gDNA that came from T cells, B-cell-depleted T cells, or PBMCs.

In germline, CDR1 is MNHEY, CDR2 SVGAGI. Trimming left V 5 bases short and J 2 bases short, with 13 bases between. This CDR3 comprises 14 residues. Profiling relied on immunoSEQ multiplex PCR, and the TCRdb table lists in-frame clones only, not all of them. The data contain around 84,000 clones, about 83% of them seen just once; the ten biggest clones take up roughly 36%. This clone was picked up a small number of times. V is TRBV6-5 and J is TRBJ2-7; D is unresolved. The sequenced material came from peripheral blood. The TCR sequence derives from a man older than 75 with active or convalescent COVID-19. DNA for the CDR3: TGTGCCAGCAGTACCTTTGCGGCCGCCTACGAGCAGTACTTC. Protein product: CASSTFAAAYEQYF.